This entry lists 32 T cell receptor beta chains sequenced from one sample in a study of T-cell reconstitution after alpha-beta-depleted transplantation in children. It was with unique molecular identifiers that the TCRbeta library was prepared. MiXCR was run by TCRdb on the PCR reads, yielding one entry per CDR3 protein. The sample lists fewer than 1 million distinct CDR3 sequences, approximately 15% seen once, with about 4.6% in the top ten. This specimen consisted of PBMCs, mostly from graft donor cells, obtained 360 days after TCRalphabeta/CD19-depleted stem cell transplant. The receptors originated from a male patient between 10 and 17 years old who had a stem cell transplant for acute lymphoblastic leukemia, so the T cells may come from the graft donor.

V and J are TRBV7-9 and TRBJ2-1, with D perhaps assigned TRBD1 or TRBD2 (5 bases each). Trimming shortened V by 1 base and J by 6 bases, and 13 bases separated the two germline ends. The germline V gene has CDR1 SEHNR and CDR2 FQNEAQ (reference sequence). This CDR3 spans 15 amino acids. CDR3 residues: CASSLEGIGGNEQFF. The CDR3 bases are TGTGCCAGCAGCTTAGAAGGGATTGGGGGCAATGAGCAGTTCTTC.

This clonotype was detected many times. The chain couples TRBV12-3 or TRBV12-4 to TRBJ2-5, with TRBD1 matching over 8 bases. The CDR3 is 16 amino acids. With V trimmed by 3 bases and J by 2 bases, 8 bases remained unmatched. DNA for the CDR3: TGTGCCAGCAGTTTCCCCAGGGGGCGAGGGCAAGAGACCCAGTACTTC. Protein: CASSFPRGRGQETQYF.

This clonotype was picked up a small number of times. The chain has TRBV7-8 and TRBJ1-1; 7 bases match TRBD1. After removal of 2 bases from V and 4 bases from J, the junction contained 4 bases not matched to a gene. The length of the CDR3 is 14 residues. CDR1 and CDR2 from the germline V gene are SGHVS and FQNEAQ. The CDR3 protein is CASSLQGGSTEAFF. The CDR3, as DNA: TGTGCCAGCAGCTTACAGGGGGGGAGCACTGAAGCTTTCTTT.

This clonotype was found a few times. The rearrangement uses TRBV6-5 and TRBJ2-1; 13 nucleotides agree with TRBD2. V shed 5 bases, J shed 6 bases, and the junction held 7 bases outside the gene matches. CDR1 and CDR2 (germline): MNHEY, SVGAGI. The CDR3 runs 16 residues. CDR3 protein: CASSRWTSGRPNEQFF. DNA for the CDR3: TGTGCCAGCAGTCGATGGACTAGCGGGAGACCCAATGAGCAGTTCTTC.

V is TRBV20-1 and J is TRBJ2-6, with D perhaps matching TRBD1 (5 bases). The CDR3 extends over 15 amino acids. The V and J ends lost 1 base and 7 bases respectively, with 14 bases between them. Germline V gives CDR1 DFQATT, CDR2 SNEGSKA (reference sequence). In nucleotides, the CDR3 is TGCAGTGCTAGAGTCGTCAGGGTTGGAGCCAACGTCCTGACTTTC. It encodes CSARVVRVGANVLTF.

The V call is TRBV10-3, the J call TRBJ2-7, with 16 bases that match TRBD2. The CDR3 length is 15 residues. V was clipped by 6 bases and J by 4 bases; unmatched bases: 3. The germline CDR1 and CDR2 sequences are ENHRY and SYGVKD. The chain's CDR3 is CAIRGGLAGGYEQYF. The CDR3 nucleotides are TGTGCCATCAGGGGGGGACTAGCGGGAGGGTACGAGCAGTACTTC.

The V and J genes are TRBV5-1 and TRBJ1-5; tentative D call: TRBD1 (5 bases). Germline-derived CDR1 and CDR2 are SGHRS and YFSETQ. The CDR3 is 15 amino acids. V shed 0 bases and J shed 7 bases, with 14 bases lying between them. CDR3 amino acids: CASSLGPGYWQPQHF. CDR3 coding DNA: TGCGCCAGCAGCTTGGGGCCAGGGTATTGGCAGCCCCAGCATTTT.

This chain joins TRBV5-1 and TRBJ1-3; 10 bases match TRBD1. The V segment lost 4 bases and the J segment 0 bases; nucleotides outside the gene matches: 13. The CDR3 runs 19 residues. Germline V gene data show CDR1 as SGHRS and CDR2 as YFSETQ. Here the CDR3 DNA reads TGCGCCAGCAGCGGACCGGGACAGGGGACCGTTCCCTCTGGAAACACCATATATTTT. Translating it yields CASSGPGQGTVPSGNTIYF.

V usage is TRBV18 and J usage is TRBJ1-1, with D perhaps matching TRBD1 (5 bases). Trimming shortened V by 3 bases and J by 1 base, and 18 bases separated the two germline ends. Germline CDR1 and CDR2: KGHSH and LQKENI. The CDR3 extends over 17 amino acids. Written as DNA, the CDR3 is TGTGCCAGCTCACCCTACGACCGGGGGAATAGGAACACTGAAGCTTTCTTT. It yields the protein CASSPYDRGNRNTEAFF.

This clonotype was picked up a small number of times. V gene TRBV3-1 combines with J gene TRBJ2-2, with TRBD2 matching over 8 bases. V shed 0 bases and J 4 bases; nucleotides not matched to a gene: 4. The CDR3 spans 16 residues. Germline CDR1 reads LGHDT; CDR2 reads YNNKEL (reference sequence). As DNA, the CDR3 is TGTGCCAGCAGCCAAGAGAGCGGGAGAAGCACCGGGGAGCTGTTTTTT. Its protein is CASSQESGRSTGELFF.

The table lists this clonotype with a few counts. The V call is TRBV18, the J call TRBJ2-7; D not resolved. This CDR3 has 15 residues. Germline CDR1 is KGHSH and CDR2 is LQKENI. V shed 5 bases and J shed 4 bases, with 18 bases lying between them. The CDR3 here is CASSSLALLGYEQYF. The DNA for the CDR3 is TGTGCCAGCTCATCCTTGGCCCTTTTGGGGTACGAGCAGTACTTC. Drawing the rest from reference TRBV18 and TRBJ2-7, the complete variable domain is NAGVMQNPRHLVRRRGQEARLRCSPMKGHSHVYWYRQLPEEGLKFMVYLQKENIIDESGMPKERFSAEFPKEGPSILRIQQVVRGDSAAYFCASSSLALLGYEQYFGPGTRLTVT.

The chain links TRBV9 to TRBJ1-6, with 9 bases identical to TRBD1. This CDR3 contains 15 residues. Germline assignment: CDR1 SGDLS and CDR2 YYNGEE. V gave up 0 bases and J gave up 6 bases; unmatched junction bases: 1. The CDR3 DNA follows: TGTGCCAGCAGCGTAGGGGGACAGGGTAATTCACCCCTCCACTTT. Encoded protein: CASSVGGQGNSPLHF.

V usage is TRBV5-1 and J usage is TRBJ2-5; maybe TRBD1 (5 bases). This CDR3 has 13 residues. CDR1 is SGHRS and CDR2 is YFSETQ in the germline V gene. The germline V and J ends were trimmed by 4 bases and 5 bases, with 12 bases remaining between them. The CDR3 sequence is CASSPQKGETQYF. CDR3 in DNA: TGCGCCAGCAGCCCTCAAAAGGGGGAGACCCAGTACTTC.

The gene calls are TRBV20-1 and TRBJ2-7, with TRBD2 identical over 11 bases. This CDR3 has 15 residues. With 2 bases clipped from V and 3 bases from J, the junction kept 6 bases outside the gene matches. Germline values: CDR1 DFQATT, CDR2 SNEGSKA (reference sequence). CDR3 amino acids: CSARILLAGGYEQYF. CDR3 bases: TGCAGTGCTAGAATATTGCTAGCGGGAGGCTACGAGCAGTACTTC.

This clonotype turned up a few times. This rearrangement joins TRBV5-1 to TRBJ2-3, with 11 positions matching TRBD2. The V gene's germline CDR1 is SGHRS and CDR2 YFSETQ. V lost 0 bases to trimming and J lost 1 base; unmatched junction nucleotides: 7. The length of the CDR3 is 18 residues. The CDR3 here is CASSLGLAGYLGTDTQYF. CDR3 DNA: TGCGCCAGCAGCTTGGGACTAGCGGGATACCTTGGCACAGATACGCAGTATTTT.

The chain carries TRBV29-1 and TRBJ1-2; D is possibly TRBD1 (5 bases). CDR3 length: 12 residues. Germline V gene data show CDR1 as SQVTM and CDR2 as ANQGSEA. V was clipped by 7 bases and J by 6 bases, with 15 bases between them. The CDR3 loop is CSAPGLLHGYTF. The CDR3 DNA follows: TGCAGCGCCCCGGGACTGCTCCATGGCTACACCTTC.

The chain is built from TRBV5-1 and TRBJ2-4, with TRBD1 matching over 7 bases. Losses at the gene ends were 7 bases for V and 12 bases for J; bases not matched to a gene: 10. CDR3 size: 12 residues. Looked up from germline, CDR1 is SGHRS and CDR2 is YFSETQ. The CDR3 DNA is TGCGCCAGCCTGGGGAACCGGGACAGTCAGTACTTC. This translates into CASLGNRDSQYF. Full variable domain (missing parts from reference TRBV5-1 and TRBJ2-4): KAGVTQTPRYLIKTRGQQVTLSCSPISGHRSVSWYQQTPGQGLQFLFEYFSETQRNKGNFPGRFSGRQFSNSRSEMNVSTLELGDSALYLCASLGNRDSQYFGAGTRLSVL.

The chain has TRBV5-1 and TRBJ2-1; possible D gene TRBD1, 6 bases. Germline V gives CDR1 SGHRS, CDR2 YFSETQ. The CDR3 spans 15 residues. Deletions cut 2 bases from V and 2 bases from J, with 11 bases between. In nucleotides, the CDR3 is TGCGCCAGCAGCTTCTACCAGGGGCCCTACAATGAGCAGTTCTTC. This codes for CASSFYQGPYNEQFF.

The V gene is TRBV15, the J gene TRBJ2-7; 9 bases align to TRBD1. With 0 bases clipped from V and 2 bases from J, the junction kept 2 bases outside the gene matches. Germline V gives CDR1 LNHNV, CDR2 YYDKDF (reference sequence). CDR3 length: 15 residues. In nucleotides, the CDR3 is TGTGCCACCAGCAGAGAGGGACAGGGTACCTACGAGCAGTACTTC. This gives the protein CATSREGQGTYEQYF.

The chain links TRBV6-1 to TRBJ2-7; no clear D gene. The germline CDR1 and CDR2 sequences are MNHNS and SASEGT. This CDR3 is built from 13 residues. Trimming left V 1 base short and J 7 bases short, with 11 bases between. The DNA of the CDR3 is TGTGCCAGCAGTGAAGTCTTCAAATGGGAGCAGTACTTC. Its protein is CASSEVFKWEQYF.

This clonotype was seen a handful of times. The chain has TRBV6-5 and TRBJ2-3; maybe TRBD1 (5 bases). V lost 0 bases to trimming and J lost 3 bases, with 10 bases between them. This CDR3 has 15 amino acids. Per the germline V gene, CDR1 is MNHEY and CDR2 is SVGAGI. Here the CDR3 reads CASSYSGRETDTQYF. The CDR3 DNA reads TGTGCCAGCAGTTACTCTGGCAGGGAAACAGATACGCAGTATTTT.

The rearrangement joins TRBV20-1 to TRBJ2-7; 8 nucleotides match TRBD2. The germline CDR1 and CDR2 sequences are DFQATT and SNEGSKA (reference sequence). This CDR3 has 16 residues. V shed 3 bases, J shed 4 bases, and the junction held 14 bases outside the gene matches. This chain's CDR3 is CSARGAGGGTLYEQYF. The CDR3 region has the DNA TGCAGTGCTAGGGGGGCGGGGGGCGGCACGCTGTACGAGCAGTACTTC.

This clonotype occurred a few times. J is TRBJ1-2 and V is TRBV6-5; D is unclear. Trimming took 0 bases from V and 3 from J, leaving 8 bases between them. Germline values: CDR1 MNHEY, CDR2 SVGAGI. The CDR3 is 14 residues long. The CDR3 reads CASSYSRAHYGYTF. DNA for the CDR3: TGTGCCAGCAGTTACTCGAGGGCGCACTATGGCTACACCTTC.

This chain joins TRBV3-1 and TRBJ2-1, with 9 bases aligning to TRBD2. Germline V gives CDR1 LGHDT, CDR2 YNNKEL (reference sequence). The CDR3 spans 20 residues. V was clipped by 0 bases and J by 4 bases; unmatched bases: 16. CDR3 DNA sequence: TGTGCCAGCAGCCAAGATCCCCCCCGCCCGCTAGCGGGACGTTACAATGAGCAGTTCTTC. Translated, it gives CASSQDPPRPLAGRYNEQFF.

The table lists this clonotype with many counts. The chain uses TRBV6-5 and TRBJ2-2; 10 bases are shared with TRBD2. Germline lookup yields CDR1 MNHEY and CDR2 SVGAGI. V dropped 4 bases and J dropped 4; count of bases not matched to a gene: 6. CDR3 length equals 16 residues. The CDR3 is CASSFASGSRTGELFF. The CDR3 region has the DNA TGTGCCAGCAGTTTCGCTAGCGGGAGTCGCACCGGGGAGCTGTTTTTT.

This clonotype came up a few times. CDR3 in amino acids: CASSFSDTHSYEQYF. The CDR3 DNA sequence: TGTGCCAGCAGCTTTTCGGACACCCACTCCTACGAGCAGTACTTC. V and J are TRBV9 and TRBJ2-7; D perhaps matches TRBD1 (5 bases). Trimming removed 4 bases at V and 0 bases at J, with 14 bases between. The germline gives CDR1 SGDLS, CDR2 YYNGEE. There are 15 residues in the CDR3.

This clonotype showed up just a few times. The V call is TRBV12-3 or TRBV12-4, the J call TRBJ1-5, with 12 bases fitting TRBD1. The CDR3 runs to 17 residues. The V and J ends lost 3 bases and 4 bases, in that order; junction bases with no gene match: 7. The CDR3 nucleotides read TGTGCCAGCAGTTTTAGGCCGGGACAGGGGGCGAATCAGCCCCAGCATTTT. Residues: CASSFRPGQGANQPQHF.

The gene calls are TRBV27 and TRBJ2-1; D unresolved. CDR1 and CDR2 (germline): MNHEY, SMNVEV (reference sequence). The ends were cut back, 3 bases at V and 10 bases at J, with 10 bases in the middle. This CDR3 has 12 amino acids. CDR3 nucleotides: TGTGCCAGCAGTTTGTCCCCGGTGGAGCAGTTCTTC. Its translation is CASSLSPVEQFF.

This chain connects TRBV7-2 to TRBJ2-7; weak D call: TRBD2 (6 bases). There are 15 residues in the CDR3. Germline assignment: CDR1 SGHTA and CDR2 FQGNSA. The V end lost 2 bases, the J end lost 3 bases, and 14 bases lay between the germline ends. The CDR3 loop reads CASSLSTRGYYEQYF. The CDR3 nucleotides read TGTGCCAGCAGCTTAAGTACCCGGGGGTACTACGAGCAGTACTTC. The whole variable domain, filled in from reference TRBV7-2 and TRBJ2-7, reads GAGVSQSPSNKVTEKGKDVELRCDPISGHTALYWYRQSLGQGLEFLIYFQGNSAPDKSGLPSDRFSAERTGGSVSTLTIQRTQQEDSAVYLCASSLSTRGYYEQYFGPGTRLTVT.

This clonotype has at least ten counts. The chain combines TRBV7-3 with TRBJ2-1, with a weak D call TRBD2 (7 bases). The V and J ends lost 2 bases and 9 bases respectively, with 17 bases between them. This CDR3 spans 15 amino acids. Germline CDR1 reads SGHTA; CDR2 reads FQGTGA. CDR3 nucleotide sequence: TGTGCCAGCAGCTTAGAAGGGGGGGTTATGATTGAGCAGTTCTTC. Translated: CASSLEGGVMIEQFF.

V and J are TRBV2 and TRBJ2-5; weak D call: TRBD1 (6 bases). The CDR3 runs 14 residues. Trimming took off 0 bases at V and 3 bases at J, with 8 bases between the two ends. The germline CDR1 and CDR2 sequences are SNHLY and FYNNEI. CDR3 in amino acids: CASSEAGTKETQYF. The CDR3 DNA is TGTGCCAGCAGTGAAGCCGGGACAAAAGAGACCCAGTACTTC.

This clonotype showed up just a few times. The chain joins TRBV24-1 to TRBJ2-5; 9 bases match TRBD1. Germline CDR1 is KGHDR and CDR2 is SFDVKD. The V gene end was trimmed by 2 bases and the J gene end by 5 bases; junction bases not matched to a gene: 8. The CDR3 is 16 residues long. The DNA for the CDR3 is TGTGCCACCAGTGATTCCCCCGGGACAGGGTACGAGACCCAGTACTTC. It encodes CATSDSPGTGYETQYF.